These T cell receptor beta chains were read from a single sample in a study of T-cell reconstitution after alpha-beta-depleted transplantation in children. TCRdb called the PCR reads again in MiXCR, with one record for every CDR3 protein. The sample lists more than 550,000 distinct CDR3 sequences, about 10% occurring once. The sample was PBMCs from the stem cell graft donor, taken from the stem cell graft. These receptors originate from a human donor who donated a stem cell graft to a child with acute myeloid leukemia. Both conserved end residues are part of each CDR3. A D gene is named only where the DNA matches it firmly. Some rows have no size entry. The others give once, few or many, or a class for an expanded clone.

CDR3 protein: CATSRQKETQYF
CDR3 DNA: TGTGCCACCAGCAGGCAGAAAGAGACCCAGTACTTC
V gene: TRBV15
clone size: many
D gene: NA
J gene: TRBJ2-5

CDR3 protein: CASSLEAGLDGYTF
CDR3 DNA: TGCGCCAGCAGCTTGGAGGCAGGGCTAGATGGCTACACCTTC
V gene: TRBV5-1
clone size: NA
D gene: NA
J gene: TRBJ1-2

CDR3 protein: CSATYSGEKNIQYF
CDR3 DNA: TGCAGTGCCACCTATAGCGGAGAAAAAAACATTCAGTACTTC
V gene: TRBV20-1
clone size: many
D gene: NA
J gene: TRBJ2-4

CDR3 protein: CASSFPGFGELFF
CDR3 DNA: TGCGCCAGCAGCTTCCCGGGTTTCGGGGAGCTGTTTTTT
V gene: TRBV5-1
clone size: NA
D gene: NA
J gene: TRBJ2-2

CDR3 protein: CSAAGSSGNEKLFF
CDR3 DNA: TGCAGTGCTGCTGGGTCTTCGGGGAATGAAAAACTGTTTTTT
V gene: TRBV20-1
clone size: NA
D gene: NA
J gene: TRBJ1-4

CDR3 protein: CASAGSDSYNEQFF
CDR3 DNA: TGTGCCAGCGCAGGTTCGGATTCCTACAATGAGCAGTTCTTC
V gene: TRBV6-2/TRBV6-3
clone size: NA
D gene: NA
J gene: TRBJ2-1

CDR3 protein: CAIIDPWASGSGVFGEQYF
CDR3 DNA: TGTGCCATCATTGATCCCTGGGCTAGCGGGAGTGGAGTATTTGGCGAGCAGTACTTC
V gene: TRBV10-3
clone size: few
D gene: TRBD2
J gene: TRBJ2-7

CDR3 protein: CASSYGTVSYNEQFF
CDR3 DNA: TGTGCCAGCAGTTACGGGACGGTATCCTACAATGAGCAGTTCTTC
V gene: TRBV6-5
clone size: few
D gene: NA
J gene: TRBJ2-1

CDR3 protein: CSAQTSGRAYEQYF
CDR3 DNA: TGCAGTGCACAGACTAGCGGGAGGGCCTACGAGCAGTACTTC
V gene: TRBV20-1
clone size: many
D gene: TRBD2
J gene: TRBJ2-7

CDR3 protein: CASSSMGPADTQYF
CDR3 DNA: TGTGCCAGCAGTTCGATGGGACCCGCGGATACGCAGTATTTT
V gene: TRBV6-2/TRBV6-3
clone size: many
D gene: NA
J gene: TRBJ2-3

CDR3 protein: CASSQGQGNLYGYTF
CDR3 DNA: TGCGCCAGCAGCCAAGGGCAGGGCAACTTATATGGCTACACCTTC
V gene: TRBV4-3
clone size: NA
D gene: NA
J gene: TRBJ1-2

CDR3 protein: CSVEGVAGVSDTQYF
CDR3 DNA: TGCAGCGTTGAAGGTGTAGCGGGAGTTTCAGATACGCAGTATTTT
V gene: TRBV29-1
clone size: few
D gene: TRBD2
J gene: TRBJ2-3

CDR3 protein: CASSVLSANYGYTF
CDR3 DNA: TGTGCCAGCAGCGTACTTTCAGCTAACTATGGCTACACCTTC
V gene: TRBV7-2
clone size: few
D gene: NA
J gene: TRBJ1-2

CDR3 protein: CASSLIGSGLSRETQYF
CDR3 DNA: TGTGCCAGCAGCTTAATTGGGAGTGGCCTAAGCAGGGAGACCCAGTACTTC
V gene: TRBV7-2
clone size: NA
D gene: NA
J gene: TRBJ2-5

CDR3 protein: CASSQDPHIKNTQYF
CDR3 DNA: TGTGCCAGCAGCCAAGATCCTCATATTAAAAATACGCAGTATTTT
V gene: TRBV3-1
clone size: few
D gene: NA
J gene: TRBJ2-3

CDR3 protein: CASRFGGSTTGELFF
CDR3 DNA: TGTGCCAGCCGTTTCGGGGGCTCGACCACCGGGGAGCTGTTTTTT
V gene: TRBV7-3
clone size: NA
D gene: NA
J gene: TRBJ2-2

CDR3 protein: CASSQDLGQGADTQYF
CDR3 DNA: TGCGCCAGCAGCCAAGATTTAGGGCAGGGGGCAGATACGCAGTATTTT
V gene: TRBV4-3
clone size: many
D gene: TRBD1
J gene: TRBJ2-3

CDR3 protein: CASSPGQLNEQYF
CDR3 DNA: TGTGCCAGCAGCCCGGGGCAGTTAAACGAGCAGTACTTC
V gene: TRBV12-3/TRBV12-4
clone size: few
D gene: NA
J gene: TRBJ2-7